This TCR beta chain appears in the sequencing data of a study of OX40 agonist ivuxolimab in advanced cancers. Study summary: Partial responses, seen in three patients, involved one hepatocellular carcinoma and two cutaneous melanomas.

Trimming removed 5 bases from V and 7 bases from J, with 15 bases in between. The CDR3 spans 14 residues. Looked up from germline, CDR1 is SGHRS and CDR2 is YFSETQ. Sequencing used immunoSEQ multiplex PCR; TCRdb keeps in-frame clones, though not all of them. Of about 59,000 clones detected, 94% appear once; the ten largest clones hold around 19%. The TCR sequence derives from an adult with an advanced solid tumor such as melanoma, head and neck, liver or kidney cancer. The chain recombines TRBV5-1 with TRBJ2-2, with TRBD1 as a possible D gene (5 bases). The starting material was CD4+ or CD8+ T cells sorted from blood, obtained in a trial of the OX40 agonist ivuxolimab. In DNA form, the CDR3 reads TGCGCCAGCAGTGAGGCAGGGCGGAACGGGGAGCTGTTTTTT. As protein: CASSEAGRNGELFF. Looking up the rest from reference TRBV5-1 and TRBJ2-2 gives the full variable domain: KAGVTQTPRYLIKTRGQQVTLSCSPISGHRSVSWYQQTPGQGLQFLFEYFSETQRNKGNFPGRFSGRQFSNSRSEMNVSTLELGDSALYLCASSEAGRNGELFFGEGSRLTVL.